What follows are 9 T cell receptor beta chains derived from one specimen sequenced in a study of monozygotic twins with cystic fibrosis. Assay: immunoSEQ multiplex PCR; the TCRdb copy retains only in-frame clones and omits some. Among approximately 14,000 clones listed, approximately 81% were seen once. Source material: blood. These TCRs come from a boy under 18 with cystic fibrosis.

V and J are TRBV5-8 and TRBJ2-5, with 7 bases matching TRBD2. V lost 4 bases and J lost 9; bases outside the gene matches: 18. This CDR3 region has 16 residues. Germline V gene sequence: CDR1 SGHTS, CDR2 YDEGEE. The DNA for the CDR3 is TGTGCCAGCAGCGATGGGACTACGGGGCATAAGGGGTCCCAGTACTTC. This encodes CASSDGTTGHKGSQYF. Looking up the rest from reference TRBV5-8 and TRBJ2-5 gives the full variable domain: EAGVTQSPTHLIKTRGQQATLRCSPISGHTSVYWYQQALGLGLQFLLWYDEGEERNRGNFPPRFSGRQFPNYSSELNVNALELEDSALYLCASSDGTTGHKGSQYFGPGTRLLVL.

The chain joins TRBV7-9 to TRBJ1-3, with a weak D call TRBD1 (6 bases). This CDR3 has 12 residues. V lost 3 bases, J lost 9 bases, and 9 bases lay in between. Looked up from germline, CDR1 is SEHNR and CDR2 is FQNEAQ (reference sequence). The CDR3 DNA sequence: TGTGCCAGCAGCTTCAAGGGGGGCACCATATATTTT. Encoded protein: CASSFKGGTIYF.

The chain joins TRBV19 to TRBJ1-5; perhaps TRBD1 as D (6 bases). This CDR3 region has 13 residues. Germline V gives CDR1 LNHDA, CDR2 SQIVND (reference sequence). Trimming removed 5 bases from V and 4 bases from J, with 9 bases in between. The DNA of the CDR3 is TGTGCCAGTAGTCCTGGACAGAATCAGCCCCAGCATTTT. Its protein product is CASSPGQNQPQHF.

A single count supports this clone. This chain links TRBV19 with TRBJ2-5; 11 positions agree with TRBD1. V shed 9 bases, J shed 5 bases, and the junction held 8 bases outside the gene matches. CDR1 is LNHDA and CDR2 is SQIVND in the germline V gene (reference sequence). This CDR3 has 14 amino acids. Here the CDR3 DNA reads TGTGCCAGGCGGGACAGGGGGAGGGGGGAGACCCAGTACTTC. This encodes CARRDRGRGETQYF. The full variable domain, its missing parts supplied by reference TRBV19 and TRBJ2-5, is DGGITQSPKYLFRKEGQNVTLSCEQNLNHDAMYWYRQDPGQGLRLIYYSQIVNDFQKGDIAEGYSVSREKKESFPLTVTSAQKNPTAFYLCARRDRGRGETQYFGPGTRLLVL.

V usage is TRBV21-1 and J usage is TRBJ1-1; the table's D call TRBD1 went unverified against the DNA. TRBV21-1 constitutes a pseudogene. CDR3 size: 15 residues. The CDR3: CASSKVRGMNTEAFF. CDR3 sequence (DNA): TGTGCCAGCAGCAAAGTTAGGGGCATGAACACTGAAGCTTTCTTT.

The gene calls are TRBV5-4 and TRBJ1-1; possible D gene TRBD1, 5 bases. CDR1 and CDR2 (germline): SGHNT, YYREEE (reference sequence). V lost 4 bases and J 10 bases, leaving 11 bases between the germline ends. The CDR3 is made up of 11 amino acids. The CDR3 loop reads CASSRDGSAFF. The DNA of the CDR3 is TGTGCCAGCAGCCGGGACGGATCAGCTTTCTTT.

The V and J genes are TRBV11-3 and TRBJ2-2; maybe TRBD1 (5 bases). CDR1 and CDR2 (germline): SGHNT, YENEEA. Trimming took 0 bases from V and 1 from J, leaving 15 bases between them. This CDR3 is 18 amino acids long. The CDR3 region is CASSLDLPLGENTGELFF. The CDR3 DNA reads as TGTGCCAGCAGCTTAGATCTACCGTTAGGGGAGAACACCGGGGAGCTGTTTTTT. The full variable domain, completed using reference TRBV11-3 and TRBJ2-2, is EAGVVQSPRYKIIEKKQPVAFWCNPISGHNTLYWYLQNLGQGPELLIRYENEEAVDDSQLPKDRFSAERLKGVDSTLKIQPAELGDSAVYLCASSLDLPLGENTGELFFGEGSRLTVL.

The V and J genes are TRBV7-9 and TRBJ2-7; D is uncertain. The CDR3 consists of 13 residues. The V and J ends lost 1 base and 0 bases respectively, with 4 bases between them. CDR1 SEHNR and CDR2 FQNEAQ come from the germline V gene (reference sequence). In DNA form, the CDR3 reads TGTGCCAGCAGCTTAGGGGCCTCCTACGAGCAGTACTTC. The encoded protein is CASSLGASYEQYF.

V usage is TRBV19 and J usage is TRBJ1-5; D may be TRBD1 (6 bases). The germline CDR1 and CDR2 sequences are LNHDA and SQIVND (reference sequence). V lost 5 bases and J 7 bases, leaving 15 bases between the germline ends. This CDR3 has 14 residues. The CDR3 coding sequence is TGTGCCAGTAGTCCTACAGGGCCTCGGCAGCCCCAGCATTTT. Protein product: CASSPTGPRQPQHF.